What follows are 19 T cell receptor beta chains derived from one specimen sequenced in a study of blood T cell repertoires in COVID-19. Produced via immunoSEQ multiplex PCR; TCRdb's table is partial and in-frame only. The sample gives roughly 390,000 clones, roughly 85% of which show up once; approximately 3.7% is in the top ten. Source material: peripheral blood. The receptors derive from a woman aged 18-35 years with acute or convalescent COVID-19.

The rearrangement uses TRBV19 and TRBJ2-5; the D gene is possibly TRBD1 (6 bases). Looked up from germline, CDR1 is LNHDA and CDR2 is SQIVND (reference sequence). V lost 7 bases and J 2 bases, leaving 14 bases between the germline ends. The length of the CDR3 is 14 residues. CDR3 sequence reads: CASNHGTNQETQYF. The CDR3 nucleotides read TGTGCCAGTAACCACGGGACAAATCAAGAGACCCAGTACTTC.

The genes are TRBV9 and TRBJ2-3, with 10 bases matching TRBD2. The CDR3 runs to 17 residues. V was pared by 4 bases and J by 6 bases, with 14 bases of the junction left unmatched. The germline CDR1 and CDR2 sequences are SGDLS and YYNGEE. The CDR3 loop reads CASSLSPSGGARDTQYF. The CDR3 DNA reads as TGTGCCAGCAGCCTCTCTCCCAGCGGGGGGGCCCGGGATACGCAGTATTTT.

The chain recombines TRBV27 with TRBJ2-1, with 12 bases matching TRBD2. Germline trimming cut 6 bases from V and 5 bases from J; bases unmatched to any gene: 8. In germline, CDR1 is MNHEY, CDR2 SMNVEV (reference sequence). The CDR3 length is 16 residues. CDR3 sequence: CASSSRRLAGDNEQFF. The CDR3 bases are TGTGCCAGCAGCTCGCGCAGACTAGCGGGGGACAATGAGCAGTTCTTC.

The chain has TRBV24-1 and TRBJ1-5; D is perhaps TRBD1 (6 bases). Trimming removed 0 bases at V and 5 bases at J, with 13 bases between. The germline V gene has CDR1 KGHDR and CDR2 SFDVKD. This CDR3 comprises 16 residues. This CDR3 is CATSDLAGGCHQPQHF. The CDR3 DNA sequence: TGTGCCACCAGTGATTTGGCGGGGGGCTGCCATCAGCCCCAGCATTTT.

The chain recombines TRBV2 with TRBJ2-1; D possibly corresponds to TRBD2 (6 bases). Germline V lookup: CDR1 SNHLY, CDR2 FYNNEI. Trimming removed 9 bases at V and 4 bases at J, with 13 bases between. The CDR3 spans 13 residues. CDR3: CASTKEGYNEQFF. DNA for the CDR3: TGTGCCAGTACCAAGGAGGGGTACAATGAGCAGTTCTTC.

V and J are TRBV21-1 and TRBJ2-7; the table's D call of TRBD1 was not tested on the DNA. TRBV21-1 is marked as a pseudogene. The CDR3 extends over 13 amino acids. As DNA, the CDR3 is TGTGCCAAGTTTTGGACAGGGGACTACGAGCAGTACTTC. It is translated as CAKFWTGDYEQYF.

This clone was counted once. The CDR3 nucleotides read TGCGCCAGCAGCTTGGCCGTCTCAGATACGCAGTATTTT. Encoded protein: CASSLAVSDTQYF. This chain links TRBV5-1 with TRBJ2-3, with D hard to call. Germline V CDR1 and CDR2: SGHRS, YFSETQ. V gave up 0 bases and J gave up 4 bases, with 6 bases separating them. The CDR3 contains 13 residues.

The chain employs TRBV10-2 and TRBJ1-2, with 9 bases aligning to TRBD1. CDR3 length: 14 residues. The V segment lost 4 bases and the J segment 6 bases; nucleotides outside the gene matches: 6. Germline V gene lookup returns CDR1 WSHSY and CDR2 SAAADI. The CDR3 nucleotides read TGCGCCAGCAGTGGTCAGAGGACAGGGGATGGCTACACCTTC. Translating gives CASSGQRTGDGYTF.

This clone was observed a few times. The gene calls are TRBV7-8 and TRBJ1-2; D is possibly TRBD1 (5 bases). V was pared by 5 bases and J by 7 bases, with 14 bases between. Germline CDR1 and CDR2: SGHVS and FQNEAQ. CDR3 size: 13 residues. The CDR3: CASSLQDLSGYTF. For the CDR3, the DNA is TGTGCCAGCAGCCTACAGGATCTTAGTGGCTACACCTTC.

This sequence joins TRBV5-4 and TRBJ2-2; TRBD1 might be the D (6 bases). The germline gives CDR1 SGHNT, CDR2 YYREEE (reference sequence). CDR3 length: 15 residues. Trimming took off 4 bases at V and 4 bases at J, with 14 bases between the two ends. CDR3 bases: TGTGCCAGCAGCACAGGGAACTCCGTCACCGGGGAGCTGTTTTTT. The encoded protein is CASSTGNSVTGELFF.

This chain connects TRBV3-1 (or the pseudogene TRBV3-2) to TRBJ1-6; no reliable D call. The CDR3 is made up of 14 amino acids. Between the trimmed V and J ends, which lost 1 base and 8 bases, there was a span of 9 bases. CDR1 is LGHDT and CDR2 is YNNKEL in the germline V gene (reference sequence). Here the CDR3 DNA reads TGTGCCAGCAGCCAAGCTCATACGGATTCACCCCTCCACTTT. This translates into CASSQAHTDSPLHF.

CDR3 protein: CASNKGEENYGYTF. CDR3 DNA sequence: TGTGCCAGCAACAAGGGAGAGGAGAACTATGGCTACACCTTC. The chain is built from TRBV3-1 (or the pseudogene TRBV3-2) and TRBJ1-2, with unresolved D. The ends were cut back, 7 bases at V and 2 bases at J, with 14 bases in the middle. CDR3 size: 14 residues. The V gene's germline CDR1 is LGHDT and CDR2 YNNKEL (reference sequence).

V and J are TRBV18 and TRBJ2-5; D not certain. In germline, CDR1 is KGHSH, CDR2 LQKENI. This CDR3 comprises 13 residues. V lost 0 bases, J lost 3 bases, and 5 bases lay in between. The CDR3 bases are TGTGCCAGCTCACCACCAGGAGAAGAGACCCAGTACTTC. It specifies CASSPPGEETQYF.

The CDR3 reads CASSPEIGELFF. The CDR3 DNA reads TGTGCCAGCAGCCCAGAAATCGGGGAGCTGTTTTTT. This rearrangement joins TRBV7-9 to TRBJ2-2; D gene unclear. Between the trimmed V and J ends, which lost 5 bases and 7 bases, there was a span of 8 bases. Germline CDR1 and CDR2: SEHNR and FQNEAQ (reference sequence). The length of the CDR3 is 12 residues.

The CDR3 bases are TGCGCCAGCAGCTTGGTATTTGGGGGAGGTGATTCGGAGACCCAGTACTTC. Translated: CASSLVFGGGDSETQYF. The chain couples TRBV5-1 to TRBJ2-5; weak D call: TRBD2 (6 bases). The V end was cut by 0 bases, the J end by 5 bases, with 20 bases between. CDR3 size: 17 residues. Germline V CDR1 and CDR2: SGHRS, YFSETQ.

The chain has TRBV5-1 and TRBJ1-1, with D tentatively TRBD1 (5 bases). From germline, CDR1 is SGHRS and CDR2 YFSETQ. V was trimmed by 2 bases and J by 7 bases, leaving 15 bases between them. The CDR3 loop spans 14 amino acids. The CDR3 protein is CASSLRGGDIEAFF. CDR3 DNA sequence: TGCGCCAGCAGCTTAAGGGGCGGCGACATTGAAGCTTTCTTT.

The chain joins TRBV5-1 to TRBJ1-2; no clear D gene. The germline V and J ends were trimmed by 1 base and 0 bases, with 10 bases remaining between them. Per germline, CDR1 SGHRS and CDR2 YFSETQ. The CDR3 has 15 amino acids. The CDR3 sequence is CASSLLTGANYGYTF. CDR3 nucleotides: TGCGCCAGCAGCTTGTTGACGGGAGCTAACTATGGCTACACCTTC.

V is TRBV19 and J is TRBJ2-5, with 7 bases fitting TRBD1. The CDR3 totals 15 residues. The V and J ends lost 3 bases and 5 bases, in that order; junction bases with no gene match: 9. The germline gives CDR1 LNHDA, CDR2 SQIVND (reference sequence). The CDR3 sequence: CASSIGVGGGETQYF. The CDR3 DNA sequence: TGTGCCAGTAGTATCGGCGTAGGGGGCGGTGAGACCCAGTACTTC. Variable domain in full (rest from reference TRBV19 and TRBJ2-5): DGGITQSPKYLFRKEGQNVTLSCEQNLNHDAMYWYRQDPGQGLRLIYYSQIVNDFQKGDIAEGYSVSREKKESFPLTVTSAQKNPTAFYLCASSIGVGGGETQYFGPGTRLLVL.

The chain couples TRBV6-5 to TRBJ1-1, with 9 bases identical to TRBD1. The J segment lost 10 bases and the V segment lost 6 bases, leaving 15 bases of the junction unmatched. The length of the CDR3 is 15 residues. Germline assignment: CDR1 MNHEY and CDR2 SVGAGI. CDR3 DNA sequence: TGTGCCAGCAGGGCCGGGAGGGGACAGGGACCCCGAGCTTTCTTT. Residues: CASRAGRGQGPRAFF.